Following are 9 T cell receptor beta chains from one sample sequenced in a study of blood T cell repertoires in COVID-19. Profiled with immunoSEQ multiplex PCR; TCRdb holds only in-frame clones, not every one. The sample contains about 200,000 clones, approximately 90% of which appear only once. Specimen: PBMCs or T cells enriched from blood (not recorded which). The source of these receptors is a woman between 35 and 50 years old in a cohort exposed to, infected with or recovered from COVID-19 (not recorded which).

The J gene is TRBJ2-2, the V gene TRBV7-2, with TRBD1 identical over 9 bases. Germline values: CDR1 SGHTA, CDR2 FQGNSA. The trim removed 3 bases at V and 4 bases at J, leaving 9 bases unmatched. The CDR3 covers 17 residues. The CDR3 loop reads CASSLQVGQGTTGELFF. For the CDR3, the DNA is TGTGCCAGCAGCTTGCAGGTCGGACAGGGGACCACCGGGGAGCTGTTTTTT.

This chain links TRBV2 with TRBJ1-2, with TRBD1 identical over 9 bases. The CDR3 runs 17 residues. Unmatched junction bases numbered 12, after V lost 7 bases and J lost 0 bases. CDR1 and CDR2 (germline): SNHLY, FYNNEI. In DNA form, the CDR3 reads TGTGCCAGCATCAGGGGACAGGGTTTAGCGTCTAACTATGGCTACACCTTC. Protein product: CASIRGQGLASNYGYTF.

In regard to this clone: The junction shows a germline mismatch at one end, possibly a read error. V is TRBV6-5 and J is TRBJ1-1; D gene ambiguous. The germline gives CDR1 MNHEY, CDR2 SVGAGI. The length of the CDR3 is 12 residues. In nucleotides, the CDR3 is TGTGCCAGCAGTCTCCGGAACAGTGAAGCTTTCTTT. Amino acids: CASSLRNSEAFF.

The CDR3 reads CASSSGLTYEQYF. The CDR3 DNA is TGTGCCAGCAGTAGCGGGTTGACCTACGAGCAGTACTTC. This chain uses TRBV6-5 with TRBJ2-7; possibly TRBD2 for D (6 bases). In germline, CDR1 is MNHEY, CDR2 SVGAGI. The V and J ends lost 5 bases and 2 bases respectively, with 10 bases between them. CDR3 length: 13 amino acids.

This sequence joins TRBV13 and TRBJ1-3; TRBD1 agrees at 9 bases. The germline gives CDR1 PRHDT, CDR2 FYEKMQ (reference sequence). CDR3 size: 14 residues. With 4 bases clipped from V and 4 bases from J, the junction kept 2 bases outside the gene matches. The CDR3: CASSSGTGGNTIYF. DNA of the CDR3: TGTGCCAGCAGCTCCGGGACAGGGGGAAACACCATATATTTT.

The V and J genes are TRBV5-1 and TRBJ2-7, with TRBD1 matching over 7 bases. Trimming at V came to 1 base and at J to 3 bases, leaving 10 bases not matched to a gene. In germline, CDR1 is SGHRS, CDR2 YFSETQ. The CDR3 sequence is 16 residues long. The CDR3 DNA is TGCGCCAGCAGCTTGCTGTCCGGGACAGATTTCTACGAGCAGTACTTC. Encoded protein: CASSLLSGTDFYEQYF.

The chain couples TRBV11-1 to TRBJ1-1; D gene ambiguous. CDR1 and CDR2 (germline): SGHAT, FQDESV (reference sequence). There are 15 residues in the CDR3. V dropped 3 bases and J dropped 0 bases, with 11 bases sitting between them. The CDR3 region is CASSFVTEMNTEAFF. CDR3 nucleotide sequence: TGTGCCAGCAGCTTTGTCACCGAGATGAACACTGAAGCTTTCTTT.

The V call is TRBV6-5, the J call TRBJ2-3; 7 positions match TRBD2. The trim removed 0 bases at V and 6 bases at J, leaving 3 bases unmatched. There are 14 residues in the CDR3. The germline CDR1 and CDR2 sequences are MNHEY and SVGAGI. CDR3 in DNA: TGTGCCAGCAGTTACTCGGGAGGGTCCGATACGCAGTATTTT. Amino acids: CASSYSGGSDTQYF.

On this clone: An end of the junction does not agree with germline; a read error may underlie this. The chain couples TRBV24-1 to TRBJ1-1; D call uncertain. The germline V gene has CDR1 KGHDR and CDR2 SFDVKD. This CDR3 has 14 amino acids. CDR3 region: CATSEGSANAEAFF. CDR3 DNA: TGTGCCACCAGTGAGGGCAGTGCGAACGCTGAAGCTTTCTTT.